The rows below give T cell receptor beta chains drawn from one sample of a study of post-analysis software for immune sequencing data. TCRdb reanalysed the PCR reads using MiXCR and keeps one entry per CDR3 protein. This table has about 770,000 distinct CDR3 sequences, around 42% appearing once. The source material was blood. Every receptor here comes from a girl aged 10 to 17 with multiple sclerosis. Each CDR3 is given with its conserved first and last residue. D genes are given only for firm matches. Only part of the rows carry a size: once, few, many, or a class if the clone is expanded.

>TRBV3-1|TRBJ2-1|few|16|TRBD2
CASSQSSSGRAWEQFF
TGTGCCAGCAGCCAGTCCTCTAGCGGGAGGGCCTGGGAGCAGTTCTTC
>TRBV12-3/TRBV12-4|TRBJ1-2|few|13|.
CASSPPINYGYTF
TGTGCCAGCAGTCCACCAATAAACTATGGCTACACCTTC
>TRBV12-3/TRBV12-4|TRBJ2-3|few|12|.
CASRGRADTQYF
TGTGCCAGTAGGGGGAGGGCAGATACGCAGTATTTT
>TRBV24-1|TRBJ1-1|few|13|.
CATSDFGNTEAFF
TGTGCCACCAGTGATTTTGGGAACACTGAAGCTTTCTTT
>TRBV7-9|TRBJ2-1|once|13|.
CASNRVTYNEQFF
TGTGCCAGCAACAGGGTCACCTACAATGAGCAGTTCTTC
>TRBV29-1|TRBJ2-3|few|13|TRBD1
CSVGTTGPDTQYF
TGCAGCGTTGGAACGACAGGGCCCGATACGCAGTATTTT
>TRBV10-2|TRBJ2-5|.|12|.
CASSELGKTQYF
TGCGCCAGCAGTGAGTTGGGGAAGACCCAGTACTTC
>TRBV6-1|TRBJ2-3|.|17|.
CASGGDSPMVSTDTQYF
TGTGCCAGCGGCGGGGACAGCCCGATGGTTAGCACAGATACGCAGTATTTT
>TRBV20-1|TRBJ2-3|.|15|TRBD2
CSARGGLGVTDTQYF
TGCAGTGCTAGAGGCGGACTAGGGGTCACAGATACGCAGTATTTT
>TRBV4-2|TRBJ2-1|few|15|.
CASSTDKASYNEQFF
TGTGCCAGCAGCACCGATAAGGCCTCCTACAATGAGCAGTTCTTC
>TRBV7-2|TRBJ2-1|.|12|.
CATRSGDNEQFF
TGTGCCACTAGGTCGGGCGACAATGAGCAGTTCTTC
>TRBV20-1|TRBJ2-5|.|13|TRBD1
CSAQDRGQETQYF
TGCAGTGCCCAAGACAGGGGCCAAGAGACCCAGTACTTC
>TRBV6-2/TRBV6-3|TRBJ2-3|.|16|TRBD1
CASKARDRGSTDTQYF
TGTGCCAGCAAGGCCCGGGACAGGGGGTCCACAGATACGCAGTATTTT
>TRBV7-2|TRBJ1-3|.|14|.
CASSLDSSGNTIYF
TGTGCCAGCAGCTTAGACAGCTCTGGAAACACCATATATTTT
>TRBV2|TRBJ2-6|.|16|.
CASRRGPSSGANVLTF
TGTGCCAGCAGGAGGGGACCCAGCTCTGGGGCCAACGTCCTGACTTTC
>TRBV20-1|TRBJ2-4|.|12|.
CSASLGDREQYF
TGCAGTGCTAGTCTCGGGGACCGAGAGCAGTACTTC
>TRBV12-3/TRBV12-4|TRBJ1-2|.|14|TRBD1
CASRRQGSVGGYTF
TGTGCCAGCAGACGACAGGGATCGGTCGGAGGCTACACCTTC
>TRBV7-2|TRBJ2-3|.|14|TRBD1
CASSPGTGADTQYF
TGTGCCAGCAGCCCCGGGACAGGGGCGGATACGCAGTATTTT
>TRBV14|TRBJ2-7|.|19|TRBD1
CASSQGVIGRQGRWYEQYF
TGTGCCAGCAGCCAAGGAGTGATAGGGAGACAGGGACGGTGGTACGAGCAGTACTTC
>TRBV20-1|TRBJ1-1|.|11|.
CSAYGRTEAFF
TGCAGTGCCTACGGACGGACTGAAGCTTTCTTT
>TRBV7-8|TRBJ2-5|.|14|.
CASSPGQYQETQYF
TGTGCCAGCAGCCCCGGACAGTACCAAGAGACCCAGTACTTC
>TRBV9|TRBJ2-1|few|12|.
CASSVAVSGQFF
TGTGCCAGCAGCGTAGCGGTCTCAGGGCAGTTCTTC
>TRBV10-3|TRBJ1-2|.|14|.
CAISSDGTNYGYTF
TGTGCCATCTCCTCCGACGGGACAAACTATGGCTACACCTTC
>TRBV5-1|TRBJ1-2|few|13|TRBD1
CASSGQGGDGYTF
TGCGCCAGCAGCGGACAGGGCGGCGATGGCTACACCTTC
>TRBV20-1|TRBJ1-2|.|14|TRBD1
CSARRTGGFYGYTF
TGCAGTGCTAGGCGGACAGGGGGCTTCTATGGCTACACCTTC
>TRBV29-1|TRBJ2-1|.|15|TRBD1
CSVGTTGGWVNEQFF
TGCAGCGTTGGGACGACAGGGGGCTGGGTCAATGAGCAGTTCTTC
>TRBV10-3|TRBJ1-1|.|14|.
CAISPQERGTEAFF
TGTGCCATCAGCCCACAGGAGCGGGGTACTGAAGCTTTCTTT
>TRBV4-3|TRBJ2-5|.|14|.
CASSQVVWSNEQYF
TGCGCCAGCAGCCAAGTCGTCTGGAGCAATGAGCAGTACTTC
>TRBV15|TRBJ2-3|.|16|.
CATSRVGRGNADTQYF
TGTGCCACCAGCAGAGTGGGCCGAGGGAACGCAGATACGCAGTATTTT
>TRBV12-3/TRBV12-4|TRBJ2-5|.|15|.
CASSPLAARQEAQYF
TGTGCCAGCAGCCCCTTAGCGGCCCGCCAAGAGGCCCAGTACTTC